What follows is one T cell receptor beta chain and its context. Recruitment covered about two dozen US areas and drew participants whose ages spanned roughly 18 to 100 years. For recovered donors of Cohort 3, there were two negative PCRs, clearance, or symptom resolution. This sample was taken from a study of blood T cell repertoires in COVID-19. Original handling: Amplification of reference gene primers was used by the study to estimate nucleated cell counts. Clones were sequenced by immunoSEQ multiplex PCR, and TCRdb holds only the in-frame ones, with some missing. The V and J calls and clone size come from that table; D and trimming were worked out from the DNA. The table includes about 150,000 clones, around 85% detected once. The CDR3 extends over 13 amino acids. V was clipped by 3 bases and J by 7 bases; unmatched bases: 3. The germline CDR1 and CDR2 sequences are SGHVS and FNYEAQ.

This sequence joins TRBV7-6 and TRBJ2-1; 7 bases are shared with TRBD2. The sequence derives from a man in his fifties or sixties who had recovered from COVID-19. Sequencing was done on a sample of PBMCs or T cells enriched from blood (not recorded which). CDR3 region: CASSLSGGNEQFF. The CDR3 bases are TGTGCCAGCAGCTTGTCCGGGGGGAATGAGCAGTTCTTC.